Following are 2 T cell receptor beta chains from one sample sequenced in a study of OX40 agonist ivuxolimab in advanced cancers. TCRdb keeps only in-frame clones here, not all; method: immunoSEQ multiplex PCR. The sample includes about 95,000 clones, roughly nine tenths of them seen just once. The input for sequencing was CD4+ or CD8+ T cells sorted from blood, taken in a trial of the OX40 agonist ivuxolimab. These TCRs come from an adult with an advanced solid tumor such as melanoma, head and neck, liver or kidney cancer.

The chain has TRBV28 and TRBJ2-7; possible D gene TRBD2, 6 bases. Germline lookup yields CDR1 MDHEN and CDR2 SYDVKM. V lost 2 bases, J lost 7 bases, and 15 bases lay in between. The CDR3 loop spans 14 amino acids. Here the CDR3 reads CASSLSFAGGEQYF. Here the CDR3 DNA reads TGTGCCAGCAGTTTAAGTTTCGCCGGGGGTGAGCAGTACTTC.

The rearrangement joins TRBV7-9 to TRBJ1-2; D remains ambiguous. The CDR3 runs to 14 residues. Germline assignment: CDR1 SEHNR and CDR2 FQNEAQ (reference sequence). Trimming left V 3 bases short and J 4 bases short, with 12 bases between. The CDR3 here is CASSFDGGSYGYTF. In DNA, the CDR3 is TGTGCCAGCAGCTTTGATGGAGGGTCCTATGGCTACACCTTC. The full variable domain, its missing parts supplied by reference TRBV7-9 and TRBJ1-2, is DTGVSQNPRHKITKRGQNVTFRCDPISEHNRLYWYRQTLGQGPEFLTYFQNEAQLEKSRLLSDRFSAERPKGSFSTLEIQRTEQGDSAMYLCASSFDGGSYGYTFGSGTRLTVV.